This is a list of T cell receptor beta chains from one sample in a study of blood T cell repertoires in COVID-19. Clones were sequenced by immunoSEQ multiplex PCR, and TCRdb holds only the in-frame ones, with some missing. The sample lists about 80,000 clones, about 80% occurring once. The sample consisted of peripheral blood. These receptor sequences come from a man aged 45-60 years with active or convalescent COVID-19. CDR3s include the opening cysteine and the closing phenylalanine or tryptophan. D genes are given only for firm matches. Expanded clones are given a class, and other clones once, few, many or no size at all.

d_gene	v_gene	abundance	j_gene	CDR3nt	CDR3aa
.	TRBV21-1	.	TRBJ1-3	TGTGCCAGCGGCCTGGGCGGGGCCGCCGGCAGAAACACCATATATTTT	CASGLGGAAGRNTIYF
.	TRBV27	few	TRBJ1-6	TGTGCCAGCCGGGGGATAACCTATAATTCACCCCTCCACTTT	CASRGITYNSPLHF
TRBD1	TRBV6-5	.	TRBJ1-1	TGTGCCAGCACTTCTCTCACAGGGGAGCTGGCTTTCTTT	CASTSLTGELAFF
.	TRBV7-3	.	TRBJ1-2	TGTGCCAGCAGCTTAAGGATCGGCGGGGCGTCGCGTGGCTACACCTTC	CASSLRIGGASRGYTF
TRBD1	TRBV7-9	once	TRBJ1-1	TGTGCCAGCAGTCAGGGACAGGGACAAACTGAAGCTTTCTTT	CASSQGQGQTEAFF
.	TRBV3-1/TRBV3-2	.	TRBJ2-7	TGTGCCAGCAGCCGAGGAGGGTGGGCTCGAGAGCAGTACTTC	CASSRGGWAREQYF
.	TRBV12-5	.	TRBJ2-3	TGTGCTAGTGGGATCGAGGATACGCAGTATTTT	CASGIEDTQYF
TRBD2	TRBV30	.	TRBJ2-1	TGTGCCTGGAACCGGGGGAGCGGGGGGGCCTACAATGAGCAGTTCTTC	CAWNRGSGGAYNEQFF
.	TRBV19	.	TRBJ2-2	TGTGCCAGTAGTATAGTAGTTCCCGGGGAGCTGTTTTTT	CASSIVVPGELFF
.	TRBV4-1	.	TRBJ2-2	TGCGCCAGCAGCCAAGCTGGGCTCAGGAACACCGGGGAGCTGTTTTTT	CASSQAGLRNTGELFF
.	TRBV2	.	TRBJ1-1	TGTGCCAGCAGTGAATTGGAAGGTCAGGGTGGGACTGAAGCTTTCTTT	CASSELEGQGGTEAFF
.	TRBV30	.	TRBJ2-7	TGTGCCTGGAGGGACAGAGGGTACTACGAGCAGTACTTC	CAWRDRGYYEQYF
.	TRBV27	.	TRBJ1-1	TGTGCCAGCTTCCGGCGGATATCGAACACTGAAGCTTTCTTT	CASFRRISNTEAFF
.	TRBV18	.	TRBJ1-2	TGTGCCAGCTCTATGGACCTGGACTCTGGCTACACCTTC	CASSMDLDSGYTF
.	TRBV7-2	.	TRBJ1-2	TGTGCCAGCAGCACGAGGGAGGCGACTAACTATGGCTACACCTTC	CASSTREATNYGYTF
TRBD1	TRBV19	.	TRBJ1-1	TGTGCCAGTAGTCCAACAGGGGAAGGTTATCCTGAAGCTTTCTTT	CASSPTGEGYPEAFF
.	TRBV4-2	once	TRBJ2-2	TGTGCCAGCAGCCAAGTTCTCGCCGGGGAGCTGTTTTTT	CASSQVLAGELFF
.	TRBV21-1	.	TRBJ1-1	TGTGCCAGCCCGAGTGGAAGGGGTAAAACTGAAGCTTTCTTT	CASPSGRGKTEAFF
.	TRBV3-1/TRBV3-2	.	TRBJ2-7	TGTGCCAGCAGCTCGGGCCGAGGGAGCGAGCAGTACTTC	CASSSGRGSEQYF
.	TRBV28	once	TRBJ1-2	TGTGCCAGCAGCTGGCCAGGGAGGGATTATTATGGCTACACCTTC	CASSWPGRDYYGYTF
TRBD2	TRBV11-3	once	TRBJ2-7	TGTGCCAGCAGCTTAGGGACGGGGGGCGAGCAGTACTTC	CASSLGTGGEQYF
TRBD2	TRBV5-5	.	TRBJ2-3	TGTGCCAGCAGCTTGGGCAGCGGGGGAACAGATACGCAGTATTTT	CASSLGSGGTDTQYF
.	TRBV7-3	few	TRBJ1-6	TGTGCCAGCAGCCCTACGTATAATTCACCCCTCCACTTT	CASSPTYNSPLHF
.	TRBV7-2	.	TRBJ1-2	TGTGCCAGCAGCTTAGGCGGTGTTTATGGCTACACCTTC	CASSLGGVYGYTF
TRBD1	TRBV5-5	.	TRBJ2-2	TGTGCCAGCAGCTCTCTGCCAACAGGGGCAGGCGGGGAGCTGTTTTTT	CASSSLPTGAGGELFF
TRBD2	TRBV13	.	TRBJ2-5	TGTGCCAGCAGCCTCCCGGGGGGTGGGGAGACCCAGTACTTC	CASSLPGGGETQYF